The 16 T cell receptor beta chains below were found in one sample sequenced in a study of identical twins. TCRdb redid the calling of the 5' RACE reads with MiXCR, one entry per CDR3 protein. The sample shows fewer than 550,000 distinct CDR3 sequences, roughly an eighth of them seen only once. A further study also used this sample, focusing on yellow fever vaccine responses in identical twins.

The specimen was CD4+ T cells sorted from blood. The receptors come from a woman under 30 in good health.

This chain links TRBV6-5 with TRBJ2-2; D possibly corresponds to TRBD1 (6 bases). Germline V lookup: CDR1 MNHEY, CDR2 SVGAGI. Between the trimmed V and J ends, which lost 0 bases and 8 bases, there was a span of 22 bases. This CDR3 region has 18 residues. This CDR3 is CASSYSRPGALAAGELFF. CDR3 nucleotides: TGTGCCAGCAGTTACTCCCGGCCAGGGGCCCTTGCTGCGGGGGAGCTGTTTTTT.

V and J are TRBV28 and TRBJ2-2, with 7 bases fitting TRBD2. J lost 3 bases, V lost 6 bases, and 7 bases had no gene match. The CDR3 sequence is 15 residues long. Germline V CDR1 and CDR2: MDHEN, SYDVKM. This CDR3 reads CASRPSRGDTGELFF. The CDR3 nucleotides read TGTGCCAGCAGACCGTCCCGGGGGGACACCGGGGAGCTGTTTTTT. Filled out from reference TRBV28 and TRBJ2-2, the complete variable domain reads DVKVTQSSRYLVKRTGEKVFLECVQDMDHENMFWYRQDPGLGLRLIYFSYDVKMKEKGDIPEGYSVSREKKERFSLILESASTNQTSMYLCASRPSRGDTGELFFGEGSRLTVL.

This clonotype showed up many times. The chain links TRBV7-9 to TRBJ2-2, with D unclear. Germline loops: CDR1 SEHNR, CDR2 FQNEAQ (reference sequence). CDR3 length: 15 residues. The ends were cut back, 6 bases at V and 0 bases at J, with 11 bases in the middle. The CDR3 DNA sequence: TGTGCCAGCAGGGATGTAGGATCGAACACCGGGGAGCTGTTTTTT. It codes for CASRDVGSNTGELFF.

This clonotype has just a few counts. The J gene is TRBJ1-4, the V gene TRBV2, with a possible D match to TRBD1 (6 bases). Trimming took 4 bases from V and 4 from J, leaving 13 bases between them. Germline CDR1 reads SNHLY; CDR2 reads FYNNEI. This CDR3 is built from 15 residues. The CDR3 region is CASSVSGTLNEKLFF. DNA for the CDR3: TGTGCCAGCAGTGTTTCTGGGACACTTAATGAAAAACTGTTTTTT.

The chain joins TRBV12-3 or TRBV12-4 to TRBJ2-1; 10 bases line up with TRBD2. The CDR3 has 15 residues. J lost 8 bases, V lost 3 bases, and 7 bases had no gene match. CDR3 DNA: TGTGCCAGCAGTTTGATACTAGCGGGATCCGATGAGCAGTTCTTC. The encoded protein is CASSLILAGSDEQFF.

The chain combines TRBV5-1 with TRBJ1-6, with D unclear. The CDR3 has 14 residues. Germline V CDR1 and CDR2: SGHRS, YFSETQ. Trimming removed 1 base at V and 8 bases at J, with 10 bases between. The CDR3 coding sequence is TGCGCCAGCAGCTTGATGGCGGCCGATTCACCCCTCCACTTT. Its translation is CASSLMAADSPLHF. The entire variable domain, with the rest obtained from reference TRBV5-1 and TRBJ1-6, is as follows: KAGVTQTPRYLIKTRGQQVTLSCSPISGHRSVSWYQQTPGQGLQFLFEYFSETQRNKGNFPGRFSGRQFSNSRSEMNVSTLELGDSALYLCASSLMAADSPLHFGNGTRLTVT.

This clonotype was detected many times. The V gene is TRBV20-1, the J gene TRBJ2-3, with D perhaps assigned TRBD1 or TRBD2 (6 bases each). V lost 6 bases and J lost 2, with 9 bases in between. Germline V gives CDR1 DFQATT, CDR2 SNEGSKA (reference sequence). The CDR3 extends over 12 amino acids. The DNA for the CDR3 is TGCAGTGCGCGGGACAACACAGATACGCAGTATTTT. It is translated as CSARDNTDTQYF.

The V call is TRBV12-3 or TRBV12-4, the J call TRBJ2-5; TRBD2 aligns across 11 bases. V was pared by 5 bases and J by 9 bases, with 8 bases of the junction left unmatched. The CDR3 consists of 14 residues. CDR3 sequence reads: CASSTLTSGAAQYF. The CDR3 nucleotides read TGTGCCAGCAGTACCTTGACTAGCGGGGCGGCCCAGTACTTC.

This clonotype was detected only a few times. The chain combines TRBV7-9 with TRBJ2-3; the match to TRBD1 covers 7 bases. Trimming cost V 5 bases and J 2 bases; bases outside gene matches: 7. Germline V lookup: CDR1 SEHNR, CDR2 FQNEAQ (reference sequence). The length of the CDR3 is 15 residues. As DNA, the CDR3 is TGTGCCAGCAGCACCGCAGGGGGTACCACAGATACGCAGTATTTT. This gives the protein CASSTAGGTTDTQYF.

This chain connects TRBV6-5 to TRBJ2-1; the D gene could be TRBD1 or TRBD2 (5 bases each). The V gene's germline CDR1 is MNHEY and CDR2 SVGAGI. There are 16 residues in the CDR3. With 3 bases removed from V and 1 base from J, the gap between germline ends came to 13 bases. CDR3 coding DNA: TGTGCCAGCAGTTATCGAGTGGGGGAGTCCTACAATGAGCAGTTCTTC. Its translation is CASSYRVGESYNEQFF.

This rearrangement joins TRBV2 to TRBJ2-7, with D uncertain. Germline CDR1 is SNHLY and CDR2 is FYNNEI. V gave up 8 bases and J gave up 0 bases, with 14 bases separating them. This CDR3 has 14 amino acids. CDR3 bases: TGTGCCAGCTGTAAAGATAACTACTCCTACGAGCAGTACTTC. This sequence encodes CASCKDNYSYEQYF.

This clonotype has just a few counts. The V and J genes are TRBV6-2 or TRBV6-3 and TRBJ2-2; D might be TRBD1 or TRBD2, each matching 5 bases. V lost 2 bases and J lost 4, with 26 bases in between. Germline V gives CDR1 MNHEY, CDR2 SVGEGT. CDR3 size: 20 residues. The CDR3 sequence is CASSYKPKMPGRMITGELFF. CDR3 nucleotides: TGTGCCAGCAGTTACAAACCCAAAATGCCGGGACGCATGATCACCGGGGAGCTGTTTTTT.

This chain uses TRBV7-8 with TRBJ2-1; 11 nucleotides line up with TRBD2. Germline lookup yields CDR1 SGHVS and CDR2 FQNEAQ. The length of the CDR3 is 16 residues. Trimming cost V 2 bases and J 9 bases; bases outside gene matches: 9. The CDR3 sequence: CASSLRRLAGGFEQFF. The CDR3 region has the DNA TGTGCCAGCAGCTTACGTCGTCTAGCGGGGGGATTTGAGCAGTTCTTC.

This chain joins TRBV6-2 or TRBV6-3 and TRBJ2-1; 16 bases agree with TRBD2. The V gene's germline CDR1 is MNHEY and CDR2 SVGEGT. With V trimmed by 8 bases and J by 9 bases, 10 bases remained unmatched. The CDR3 is 16 amino acids. In DNA form, the CDR3 reads TGTGCCAGCTTCTCCACCGGGACTAGCGGGAGGGGTGAGCAGTTCTTC. It codes for CASFSTGTSGRGEQFF.

The chain couples TRBV5-6 to TRBJ1-2, with D maybe TRBD1 (5 bases). CDR3 length: 14 residues. In germline, CDR1 is SGHDT, CDR2 YYEEEE. The V gene lost 4 bases and the J gene lost 8 bases, with 18 bases spanning the gap. DNA of the CDR3: TGTGCCAGCAGCCGCAACCGCAGGGCGGCGGGCTACACCTTC. It codes for CASSRNRRAAGYTF.

This clonotype was seen more than once but under ten times. The chain combines TRBV7-2 with TRBJ2-3, with D possibly being TRBD2 (5 bases). V gave up 4 bases and J gave up 3 bases, with 14 bases separating them. This CDR3 is 15 amino acids long. Germline CDR1 SGHTA, CDR2 FQGNSA. Here the CDR3 DNA reads TGTGCCAGCAGCTCCGCCTCCCCGGGGACAGATACGCAGTATTTT. It translates to CASSSASPGTDTQYF.